Listed here is a single TCR beta chain. What it binds is unknown. People who had autoimmune disease history or systemic immunosuppression were excluded. CDR3 size: 14 residues. Germline V gives CDR1 MNHEY, CDR2 SMNVEV (reference sequence). After removal of 6 bases from V and 4 bases from J, the junction contained 6 bases not matched to a gene. The data belong to a study of OX40 agonist ivuxolimab in advanced cancers. General observations from the study: The mean number of expanded clones was higher in CD8+ T cells than in CD4+. Part of the nonresponder group also had normalized T-cell clonal expansion that was low.

This table comes from immunoSEQ multiplex PCR, and its TCRdb copy is limited to in-frame clones, with some not included. The sample lists around 58,000 clones, around 93% occurring once. The chain is built from TRBV27 and TRBJ1-3; 7 nucleotides line up with TRBD1. Specimen: CD4+ or CD8+ T cells sorted from blood, collected in a trial of the OX40 agonist ivuxolimab. The sequence derives from an adult with an advanced solid tumor such as melanoma, head and neck, liver or kidney cancer. The CDR3 DNA follows: TGTGCCAGCAGCAGGACAGGATCAGGAAACACCATATATTTT. It translates to CASSRTGSGNTIYF.